This T cell receptor (beta chain) derives from a study of T cell responses to AZD1222 COVID-19 vaccine. Looking at the study overall: Second-dose timings of about 4 or about 12 weeks were pooled.

This clone was counted a single time. Its cognate antigen is unknown. Whole-study findings and limits: Unmutated regions of variants are reportedly targeted by nearly half of spike-specific TCRs.

This table comes from immunoSEQ multiplex PCR, and its TCRdb copy is limited to in-frame clones, with some not included. Of over 95,000 clones in the sample, 87% were seen once. V shed 0 bases and J shed 4 bases, with 8 bases lying between them. Germline lookup yields CDR1 SGHRS and CDR2 YFSETQ. The CDR3 has 14 amino acids. The receptor comes from an adult in good health. The specimen was peripheral blood, collected on day 0 of AZD1222 vaccination. J is TRBJ2-1 and V is TRBV5-1, with a possible D match to TRBD1 (5 bases). CDR3 in DNA: TGCGCCAGCAGCTTGGACAGGATATACAATGAGCAGTTCTTC. It codes for CASSLDRIYNEQFF.